This entry features one TCR beta chain sequence. Its target is unknown. Alongside a J-beta primer mix, a sample-barcoded 5' primer served in a second PCR lasting 7 to 11 cycles. MiXCR, applied by TCRdb to the 5' RACE reads, yields one record per CDR3 protein. The sample holds 730,000 or so distinct CDR3 sequences, around 46% seen once. This entry belongs to a study of blood T cells in healthy people across ages. Across the study: Template switching retrieved approximately one barcoded beta molecule for each two T cells.

Findings of the study overall: Naive T cell percentage showed a strong correlation with TCR beta diversity. The study lacked donor CMV status, which possibly confounded expanded clonotype changes.

The sequence came from an older woman in good health. The specimen sequenced was blood.

CDR3 sequence (DNA): TGTGCCATCAGGGCCGGGGAGAACACTGAAGCTTTCTTT. Its translation: CAIRAGENTEAFF. The chain has TRBV10-3 and TRBJ1-1, with D hard to call. V lost 6 bases, J lost 1 base, and 9 bases lay in between. The CDR3 spans 13 residues. Germline lookup yields CDR1 ENHRY and CDR2 SYGVKD.